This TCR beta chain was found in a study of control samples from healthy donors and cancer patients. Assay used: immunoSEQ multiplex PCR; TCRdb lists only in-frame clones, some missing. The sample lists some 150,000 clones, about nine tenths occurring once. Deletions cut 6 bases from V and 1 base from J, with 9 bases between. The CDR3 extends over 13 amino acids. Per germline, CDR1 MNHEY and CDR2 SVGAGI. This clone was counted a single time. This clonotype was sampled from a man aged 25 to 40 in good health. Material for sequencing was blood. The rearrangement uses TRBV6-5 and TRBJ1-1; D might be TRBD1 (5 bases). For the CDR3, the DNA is TGTGCCAGCAGCGCTACAGGGAACACTGAAGCTTTCTTT. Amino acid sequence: CASSATGNTEAFF.